This T cell receptor (beta chain) derives from a study of blood T cell repertoires in COVID-19. The overall study: Researchers got acute and convalescent COVID-19 samples from the United States, Italy and Spain. Sources were T cells, B-cell-depleted T cells, or PBMCs; the material itself was cDNA or gDNA.

In the original workflow: Quantification of nucleated cells was approximated via reference gene primer amplification. Libraries were prepared by immunoSEQ multiplex PCR; TCRdb keeps only in-frame clonotypes and omits some of them. V and J calls plus clone size are reproduced from that table; the DNA served to infer D and trimming. This table has approximately 260,000 clones, 85% appearing once. The CDR3 spans 14 residues. V was clipped by 6 bases and J by 5 bases, with 16 bases between them. Germline CDR1 LNHDA, CDR2 SQIVND (reference sequence). Cohort allocation depended upon clinical history that participants reported.

Sequencing was done on a sample of PBMCs or T cells enriched from blood (not recorded which). V and J are TRBV19 and TRBJ1-2; possible D gene TRBD1, 6 bases. The sequence was collected from a woman aged 50 to 65 who had been exposed to COVID-19. The DNA for the CDR3 is TGTGCCAGTAGGCTTACAGGGATAGAATATGGCTACACCTTC. It yields the protein CASRLTGIEYGYTF.